These 10 T cell receptor beta chains originate from one sample sequenced in a study of blood T cell repertoires in COVID-19. The table came from immunoSEQ multiplex PCR; TCRdb's copy has only in-frame clones and leaves some out. Here the sample spans about half a million clones, around 85% being singletons. The sequencing input was PBMCs or T cells enriched from blood (not recorded which). Receptors originate from a woman in her fifties or sixties who had recovered from COVID-19.

Concerning this clone itself: The same CDR3 also results from other DNA sequences found in this sample. The chain recombines TRBV7-2 with TRBJ1-5, with 8 nucleotides matching TRBD1. J gave up 2 bases and V 1 base, and 1 base lay outside the gene matches. This CDR3 is 15 amino acids long. From germline, CDR1 is SGHTA and CDR2 FQGNSA. In DNA form, the CDR3 reads TGTGCCAGCAGCTTAGTGACAGGGGGCAATCAGCCCCAGCATTTT. It specifies CASSLVTGGNQPQHF.

This chain connects TRBV5-4 to TRBJ2-5; 7 nucleotides match TRBD1. Losses at the gene ends were 3 bases for V and 1 base for J; bases not matched to a gene: 3. Germline V lookup: CDR1 SGHNT, CDR2 YYREEE (reference sequence). The CDR3 contains 14 residues. Here the CDR3 reads CASSSDRAQETQYF. CDR3 coding DNA: TGTGCCAGCAGCTCCGACAGGGCCCAAGAGACCCAGTACTTC.

This chain links TRBV13 with TRBJ2-3, with 8 nucleotides matching TRBD2. V lost 1 base, J lost 1 base, and 4 bases stayed unmatched. CDR3 size: 16 residues. In germline, CDR1 is PRHDT, CDR2 FYEKMQ (reference sequence). The CDR3 is CASSLEGSGGTDTQYF. The CDR3 DNA reads as TGTGCCAGCAGCTTAGAAGGTAGCGGGGGCACAGATACGCAGTATTTT.

This clone came up many times. V is TRBV2 and J is TRBJ2-2; D perhaps matches TRBD2 (7 bases). The CDR3 contains 16 residues. Germline loops: CDR1 SNHLY, CDR2 FYNNEI. V dropped 5 bases and J dropped 6 bases, with 19 bases sitting between them. The CDR3 reads CASSPQGGAPAGELFF. CDR3 bases: TGTGCCAGCAGTCCCCAAGGGGGGGCCCCTGCCGGGGAGCTGTTTTTT.

The gene calls are TRBV27 and TRBJ2-7; 9 bases match TRBD1. This CDR3 spans 14 amino acids. CDR1 and CDR2 (germline): MNHEY, SMNVEV (reference sequence). The J segment lost 2 bases and the V segment lost 3 bases, leaving 2 bases of the junction unmatched. The CDR3 DNA reads TGTGCCAGCAGTTTCGGACAGGGGACCTACGAGCAGTACTTC. It yields the protein CASSFGQGTYEQYF.

V and J are TRBV5-1 and TRBJ2-5; 7 positions agree with TRBD1. CDR1 and CDR2 from the germline V gene are SGHRS and YFSETQ. The CDR3 contains 14 residues. Losses at the gene ends were 2 bases for V and 5 bases for J; bases not matched to a gene: 6. For the CDR3, the DNA is TGCGCCAGCAGCTTTACAGGGGCGGAGGAGACCCAGTACTTC. It yields the protein CASSFTGAEETQYF.

J is TRBJ1-2 and V is TRBV5-4, with 8 bases that match TRBD1. V gave up 4 bases and J gave up 4 bases; unmatched junction bases: 9. The CDR3 sequence is 15 residues long. Per the germline V gene, CDR1 is SGHNT and CDR2 is YYREEE (reference sequence). The CDR3 region is CASSPRTGKSYGYTF. For the CDR3, the DNA is TGTGCCAGCAGCCCCCGGACAGGGAAGAGCTATGGCTACACCTTC. The complete variable domain, with remaining parts taken from reference TRBV5-4 and TRBJ1-2, reads ETGVTQSPTHLIKTRGQQVTLRCSSQSGHNTVSWYQQALGQGPQFIFQYYREEENGRGNFPPRFSGLQFPNYSSELNVNALELDDSALYLCASSPRTGKSYGYTFGSGTRLTVV.

The chain carries TRBV6-5 and TRBJ1-2; no firm D call. Trimming removed 7 bases at V and 7 bases at J, with 19 bases between. Per germline, CDR1 MNHEY and CDR2 SVGAGI. The CDR3 sequence is 14 residues long. CDR3 amino acids: CASIISGSYAGYTF. The DNA of the CDR3 is TGTGCCAGCATTATTTCCGGGTCCTATGCTGGCTACACCTTC.

This clone turned up a few times. The chain combines TRBV6-5 with TRBJ1-1; D might be TRBD1 (5 bases). Looked up from germline, CDR1 is MNHEY and CDR2 is SVGAGI. This CDR3 is 16 amino acids long. Trimming pared 2 bases from V and 7 bases from J, leaving 20 bases between. The CDR3 DNA reads as TGTGCCAGCAGTTACGTACGGGCAGGGCCTATGAATGAAGCTTTCTTT. Translating it yields CASSYVRAGPMNEAFF.

This sequence joins TRBV10-2 and TRBJ2-7; 7 bases line up with TRBD1. The germline V gene has CDR1 WSHSY and CDR2 SAAADI. The CDR3 sequence is 13 residues long. Trimming removed 6 bases from V and 3 bases from J; junction bases left unmatched: 5. CDR3 in DNA: TGCGCCAGCAGCACCGGGACAGACTACGAGCAGTACTTC. Protein product: CASSTGTDYEQYF.